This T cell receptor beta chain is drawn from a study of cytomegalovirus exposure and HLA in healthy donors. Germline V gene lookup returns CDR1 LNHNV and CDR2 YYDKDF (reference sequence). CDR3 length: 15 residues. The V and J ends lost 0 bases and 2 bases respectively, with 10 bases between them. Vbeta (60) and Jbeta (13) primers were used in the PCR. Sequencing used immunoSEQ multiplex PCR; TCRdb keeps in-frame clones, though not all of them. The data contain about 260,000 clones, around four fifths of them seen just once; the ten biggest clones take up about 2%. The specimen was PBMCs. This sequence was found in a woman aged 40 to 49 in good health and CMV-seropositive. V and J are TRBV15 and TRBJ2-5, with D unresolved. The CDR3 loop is CATSRDWRSQETQYF. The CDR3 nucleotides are TGTGCCACCAGCAGAGACTGGCGGTCTCAAGAGACCCAGTACTTC.